This record covers a single T cell receptor beta chain. This sample is drawn from a study of shared clonotypes between healthy human individuals. Every donor, a Caucasian adult, lived in Nashville, Tennessee. Germline values: CDR1 MDHEN, CDR2 SYDVKM. This CDR3 is 16 amino acids long. Trimming took 3 bases from V and 4 from J, leaving 18 bases between them. Produced via immunoSEQ multiplex PCR; TCRdb's table is partial and in-frame only. The sample lists about 700,000 clones, about 74% occurring once. The chain couples TRBV28 to TRBJ2-5; D is perhaps TRBD1 or TRBD2 (5 bases each). Sequencing was carried out using memory CD4+ T cells sorted from blood. This sample's subset: CD45RA-negative fraction. This clonotype was sampled from a woman under 40 in good health. In DNA, the CDR3 is TGTGCCAGCAGTTTCCCCCCTGCAGAGGGGAGAGAGACCCAGTACTTC. The encoded protein is CASSFPPAEGRETQYF.